There are a few counts of the clone carrying this TCR beta chain. These data come from a study of shared clonotypes between healthy human individuals. At the level of the study: Sampling drew on donors who were two women and a few men aged 18 to 49.

Only in-frame clones appear in the TCRdb table, and some are missing; sequencing was by immunoSEQ multiplex PCR. The data show some 2,500,000 clones, with about nine tenths seen just once and 0.3% to 0.4% held by the top ten. Each donor was a Caucasian adult residing in Nashville, Tennessee. The CDR3 length is 14 residues. Germline CDR1 is MDHEN and CDR2 is SYDVKM. V was shortened by 4 bases and J by 0 bases, with 7 bases between the two germline ends. Material for sequencing was naive CD4+ T cells from PBMCs. Subset denoted: CD45RA+ positively selected. This TCR derives from a man between 18 and 35 years old in good health. Some clones in this sample may be carry-over from other donors' samples. This rearrangement joins TRBV28 to TRBJ1-3; D is unclear. The CDR3 loop is CASSSQFSGNTIYF. The CDR3 coding sequence is TGTGCCAGCAGTTCTCAGTTCTCTGGAAACACCATATATTTT. Filled out from reference TRBV28 and TRBJ1-3, the complete variable domain reads DVKVTQSSRYLVKRTGEKVFLECVQDMDHENMFWYRQDPGLGLRLIYFSYDVKMKEKGDIPEGYSVSREKKERFSLILESASTNQTSMYLCASSSQFSGNTIYFGEGSWLTVV.